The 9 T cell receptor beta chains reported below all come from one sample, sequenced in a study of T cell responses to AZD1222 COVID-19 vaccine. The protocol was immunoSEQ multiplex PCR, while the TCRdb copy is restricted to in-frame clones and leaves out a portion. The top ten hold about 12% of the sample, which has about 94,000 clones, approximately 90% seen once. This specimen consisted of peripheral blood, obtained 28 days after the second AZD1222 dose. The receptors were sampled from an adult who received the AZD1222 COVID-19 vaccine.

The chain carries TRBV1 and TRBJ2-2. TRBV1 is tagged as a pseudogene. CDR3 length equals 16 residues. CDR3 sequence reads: CTSSQVPARQGGELFF. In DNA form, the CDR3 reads TGCACCAGCAGCCAAGTACCTGCTCGGCAAGGCGGGGAGCTGTTTTTT.

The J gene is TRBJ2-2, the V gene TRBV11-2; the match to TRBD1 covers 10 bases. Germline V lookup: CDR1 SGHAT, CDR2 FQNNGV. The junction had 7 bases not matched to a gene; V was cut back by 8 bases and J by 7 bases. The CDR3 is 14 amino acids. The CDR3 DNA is TGTGCCAGCCGAAGACAGGGGGCAATCGGGGAGCTGTTTTTT. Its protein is CASRRQGAIGELFF. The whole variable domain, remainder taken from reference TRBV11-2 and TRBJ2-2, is EAGVAQSPRYKIIEKRQSVAFWCNPISGHATLYWYQQILGQGPKLLIQFQNNGVVDDSQLPKDRFSAERLKGVDSTLKIQPAKLEDSAVYLCASRRQGAIGELFFGEGSRLTVL.

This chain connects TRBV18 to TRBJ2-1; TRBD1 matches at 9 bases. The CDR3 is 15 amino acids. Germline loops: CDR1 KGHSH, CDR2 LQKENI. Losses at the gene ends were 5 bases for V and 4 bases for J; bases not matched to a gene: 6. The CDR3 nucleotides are TGTGCCAGCTCAGCCGGGACAGGGAGTTACAATGAGCAGTTCTTC. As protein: CASSAGTGSYNEQFF.

The DNA for the CDR3 is TGTGCCACCAGCAGAGGACGAGAGAGCTCCTACGAGCAGTACTTC. Encoded protein: CATSRGRESSYEQYF. The rearrangement links TRBV15 to TRBJ2-7; D not resolved. Germline V gene sequence: CDR1 LNHNV, CDR2 YYDKDF (reference sequence). Trimming took off 1 base at V and 0 bases at J, with 10 bases between the two ends. CDR3 length equals 15 residues.

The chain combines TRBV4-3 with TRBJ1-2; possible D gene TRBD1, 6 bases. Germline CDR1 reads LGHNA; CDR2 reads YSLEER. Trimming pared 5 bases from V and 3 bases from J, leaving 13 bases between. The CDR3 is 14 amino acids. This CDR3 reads CASSDLTGYYGYTF. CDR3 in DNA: TGCGCCAGCAGCGATTTGACAGGCTACTATGGCTACACCTTC.

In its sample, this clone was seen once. The CDR3: CASSPWGSGGAREQYF. CDR3 nucleotide sequence: TGTGCCAGCAGCCCTTGGGGCAGCGGGGGGGCCCGGGAGCAGTACTTC. This chain joins TRBV9 and TRBJ2-7, with 10 bases identical to TRBD2. This CDR3 region has 16 residues. V lost 4 bases, J lost 7 bases, and 14 bases stayed unmatched. From germline, CDR1 is SGDLS and CDR2 YYNGEE.

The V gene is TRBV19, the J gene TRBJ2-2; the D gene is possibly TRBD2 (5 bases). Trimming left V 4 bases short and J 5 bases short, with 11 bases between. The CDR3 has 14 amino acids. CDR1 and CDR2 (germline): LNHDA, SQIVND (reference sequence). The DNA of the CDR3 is TGTGCCAGTAGTAGAGAGGGTGGGACCGGGGAGCTGTTTTTT. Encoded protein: CASSREGGTGELFF.

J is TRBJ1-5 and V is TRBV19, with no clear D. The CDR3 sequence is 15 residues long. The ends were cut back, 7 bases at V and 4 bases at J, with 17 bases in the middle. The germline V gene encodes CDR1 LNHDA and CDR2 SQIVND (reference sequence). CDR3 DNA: TGTGCCAGTAATCTACTCGGAAGAGAGAATCAGCCCCAGCATTTT. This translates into CASNLLGRENQPQHF.

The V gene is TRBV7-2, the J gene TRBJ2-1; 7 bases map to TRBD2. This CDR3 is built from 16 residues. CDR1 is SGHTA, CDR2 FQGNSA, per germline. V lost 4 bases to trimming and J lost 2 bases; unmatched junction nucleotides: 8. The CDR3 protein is CASSSGGGLTYNEQFF. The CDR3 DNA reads TGTGCCAGCAGCTCTGGGGGGGGATTGACCTACAATGAGCAGTTCTTC. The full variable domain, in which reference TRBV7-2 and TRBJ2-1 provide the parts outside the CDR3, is GAGVSQSPSNKVTEKGKDVELRCDPISGHTALYWYRQSLGQGLEFLIYFQGNSAPDKSGLPSDRFSAERTGGSVSTLTIQRTQQEDSAVYLCASSSGGGLTYNEQFFGPGTRLTVL.